This T cell receptor beta chain was captured in a study of T cell repertoires in cytomegalovirus infection. Study findings and constraints: Clonotypes of TCR beta that were HLA-C-restricted and CMV-specific dominated the ex vivo response. Summed frequency of shared TCR beta families picked out CMV carriers who also had the relevant HLA.

TCRdb processed the reads anew with MiXCR; each CDR3 protein has one entry. This sample has around 260,000 distinct CDR3 sequences, with about 23% found just once. CDR3 length: 13 residues. Per the germline V gene, CDR1 is SGHAT and CDR2 is FQDESV (reference sequence). The V end was cut by 5 bases, the J end by 8 bases, with 12 bases between. Turning to this clonotype: Its target is unknown.

V and J are TRBV11-1 and TRBJ2-2; possibly TRBD1 or TRBD2 for D (5 bases each). The clonotype comes from a human donor in good health (CMV status not recorded). Some clones in this sample may be carry-over from other donors' samples. Sequencing was done on a sample of PBMCs. The CDR3 nucleotides read TGTGCCAGCAGCCCAACAGGAGGTGGGGAGCTGTTTTTT. Translating it yields CASSPTGGGELFF.